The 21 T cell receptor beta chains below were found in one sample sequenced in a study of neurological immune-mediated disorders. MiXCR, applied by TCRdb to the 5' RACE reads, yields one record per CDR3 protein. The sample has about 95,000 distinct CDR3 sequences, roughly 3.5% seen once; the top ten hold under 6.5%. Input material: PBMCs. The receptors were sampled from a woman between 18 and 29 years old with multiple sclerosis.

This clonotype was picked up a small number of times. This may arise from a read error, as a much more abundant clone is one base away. The CDR3, as DNA: TGCAGTGCTGAACACTGGGCTAGCGGCGCCAACGAGCAGTACTTC. This translates into CSAEHWASGANEQYF. This sequence joins TRBV20-1 and TRBJ2-7, with TRBD2 matching over 7 bases. This CDR3 has 15 residues. Germline loops: CDR1 DFQATT, CDR2 SNEGSKA (reference sequence). Trimming took 5 bases from V and 5 from J; bases not matched to a gene: 15.

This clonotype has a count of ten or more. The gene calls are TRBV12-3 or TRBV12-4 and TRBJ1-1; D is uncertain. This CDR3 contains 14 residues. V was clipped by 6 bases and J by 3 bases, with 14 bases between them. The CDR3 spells CASSNGDAYTEAFF. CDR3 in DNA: TGTGCCAGCAGCAACGGGGATGCCTACACTGAAGCTTTCTTT.

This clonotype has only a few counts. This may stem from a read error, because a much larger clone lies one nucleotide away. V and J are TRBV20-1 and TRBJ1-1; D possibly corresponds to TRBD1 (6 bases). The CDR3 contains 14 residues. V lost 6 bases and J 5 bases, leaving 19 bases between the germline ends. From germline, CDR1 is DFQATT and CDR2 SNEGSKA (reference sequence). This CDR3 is CSAHPAGGATEAFF. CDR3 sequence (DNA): TGCAGTGCACATCCAGCGGGGGGGGCTACTGAAGCTTTCTTT.

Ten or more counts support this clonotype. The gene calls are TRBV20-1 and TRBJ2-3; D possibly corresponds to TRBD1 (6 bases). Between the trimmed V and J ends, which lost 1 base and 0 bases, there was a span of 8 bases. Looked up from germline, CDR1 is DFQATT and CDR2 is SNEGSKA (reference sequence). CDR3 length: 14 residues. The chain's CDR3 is CSARGTVSTDTQYF. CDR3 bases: TGCAGTGCTAGAGGGACAGTCAGCACAGATACGCAGTATTTT.

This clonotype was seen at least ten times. The chain's CDR3 is CASAGGTMNTEAFF. As DNA, the CDR3 is TGCGCCAGCGCCGGTGGCACCATGAACACTGAAGCTTTCTTT. The chain joins TRBV5-1 to TRBJ1-1; D is undetermined. The CDR3 length is 14 residues. Trimming removed 7 bases at V and 0 bases at J, with 13 bases between. Germline V gene lookup returns CDR1 SGHRS and CDR2 YFSETQ.

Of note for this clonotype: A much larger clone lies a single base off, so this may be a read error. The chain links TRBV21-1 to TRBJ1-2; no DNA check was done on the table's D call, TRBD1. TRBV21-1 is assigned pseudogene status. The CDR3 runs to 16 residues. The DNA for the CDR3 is TGTGCCAGCAGCGAGCAAAACGGGACGGGGATCTATGGCTACACCTTC. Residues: CASSEQNGTGIYGYTF.

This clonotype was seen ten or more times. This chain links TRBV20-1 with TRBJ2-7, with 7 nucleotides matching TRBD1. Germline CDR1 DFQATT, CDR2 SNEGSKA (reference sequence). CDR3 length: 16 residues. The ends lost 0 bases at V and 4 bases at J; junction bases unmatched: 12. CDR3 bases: TGCAGTGCTAGAGATGGGACAGCCTCAACACTGTACGAGCAGTACTTC. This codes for CSARDGTASTLYEQYF.

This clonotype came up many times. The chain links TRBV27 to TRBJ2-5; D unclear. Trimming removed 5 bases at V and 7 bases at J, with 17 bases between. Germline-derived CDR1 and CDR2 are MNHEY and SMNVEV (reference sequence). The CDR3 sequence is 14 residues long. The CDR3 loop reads CASSQDVNGATQYF. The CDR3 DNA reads TGTGCCAGCAGTCAGGACGTCAATGGCGCGACCCAGTACTTC.

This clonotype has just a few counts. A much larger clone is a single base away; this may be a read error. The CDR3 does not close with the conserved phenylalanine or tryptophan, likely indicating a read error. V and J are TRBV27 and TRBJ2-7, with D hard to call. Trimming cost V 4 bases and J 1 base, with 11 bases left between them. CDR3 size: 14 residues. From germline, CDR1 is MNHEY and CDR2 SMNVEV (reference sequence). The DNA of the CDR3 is TGTGCCAGCAGTTATTCCGGGTGGTCCTACGAGCAGTACATC. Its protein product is CASSYSGWSYEQYI.

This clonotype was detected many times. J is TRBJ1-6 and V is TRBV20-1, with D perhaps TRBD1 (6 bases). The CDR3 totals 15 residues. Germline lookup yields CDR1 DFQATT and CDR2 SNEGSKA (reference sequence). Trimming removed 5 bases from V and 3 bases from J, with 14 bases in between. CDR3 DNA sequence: TGCAGTGCTTTACAGGGAGGGAACTATAATTCACCCCTCCACTTT. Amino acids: CSALQGGNYNSPLHF.

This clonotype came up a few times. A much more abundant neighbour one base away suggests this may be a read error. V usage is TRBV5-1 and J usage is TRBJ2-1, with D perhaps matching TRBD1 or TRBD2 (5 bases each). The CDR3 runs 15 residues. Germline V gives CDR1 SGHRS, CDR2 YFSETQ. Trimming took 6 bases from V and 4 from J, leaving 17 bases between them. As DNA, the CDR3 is TGCGCCAGCAATGGTCAGGGCACGGGGTACAATGAGCAGTTCTTC. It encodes CASNGQGTGYNEQFF.

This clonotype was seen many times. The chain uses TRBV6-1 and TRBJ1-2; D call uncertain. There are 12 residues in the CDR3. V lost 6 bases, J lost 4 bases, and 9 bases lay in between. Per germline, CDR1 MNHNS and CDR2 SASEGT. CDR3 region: CASRTASYGYTF. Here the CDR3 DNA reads TGTGCCAGCAGGACCGCGTCCTATGGCTACACCTTC.

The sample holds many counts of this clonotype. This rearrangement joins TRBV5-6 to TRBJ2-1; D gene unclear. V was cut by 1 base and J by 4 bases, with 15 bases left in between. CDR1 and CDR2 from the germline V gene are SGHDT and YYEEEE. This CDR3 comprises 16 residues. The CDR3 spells CASSLPSGRVYNEQFF. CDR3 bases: TGTGCCAGCAGCTTGCCGTCTGGACGGGTGTACAATGAGCAGTTCTTC.

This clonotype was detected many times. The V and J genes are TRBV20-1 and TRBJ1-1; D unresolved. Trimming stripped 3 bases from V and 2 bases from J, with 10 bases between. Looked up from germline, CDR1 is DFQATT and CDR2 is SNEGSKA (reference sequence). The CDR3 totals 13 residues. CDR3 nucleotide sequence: TGCAGTGCTAGGAAGGGAATCAACACTGAAGCTTTCTTT. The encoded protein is CSARKGINTEAFF.

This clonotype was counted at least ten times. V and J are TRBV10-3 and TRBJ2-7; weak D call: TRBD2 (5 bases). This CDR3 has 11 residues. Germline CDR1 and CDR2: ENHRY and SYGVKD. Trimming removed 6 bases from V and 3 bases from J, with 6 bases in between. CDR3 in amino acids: CAIREDYEQYF. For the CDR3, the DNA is TGTGCCATCAGGGAGGACTACGAGCAGTACTTC.

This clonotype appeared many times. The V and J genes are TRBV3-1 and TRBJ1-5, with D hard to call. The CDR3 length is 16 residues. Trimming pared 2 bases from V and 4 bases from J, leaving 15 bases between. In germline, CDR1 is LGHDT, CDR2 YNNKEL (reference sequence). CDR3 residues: CASSQPMLRDNQPQHF. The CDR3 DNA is TGTGCCAGCAGCCAACCCATGTTGAGGGATAATCAGCCCCAGCATTTT.

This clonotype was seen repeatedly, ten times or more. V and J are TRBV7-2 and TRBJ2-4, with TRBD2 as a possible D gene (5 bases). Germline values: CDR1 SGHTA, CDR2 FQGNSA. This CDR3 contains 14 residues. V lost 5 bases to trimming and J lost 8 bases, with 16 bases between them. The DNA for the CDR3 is TGTGCCAGCAGCCTGGACCCCCTGGGAGACATTCAGTACTTC. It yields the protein CASSLDPLGDIQYF.

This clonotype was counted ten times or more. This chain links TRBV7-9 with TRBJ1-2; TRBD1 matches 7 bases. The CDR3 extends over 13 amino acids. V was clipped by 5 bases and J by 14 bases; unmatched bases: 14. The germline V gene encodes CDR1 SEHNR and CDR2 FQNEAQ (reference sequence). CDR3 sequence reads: CASSLILDRAETF. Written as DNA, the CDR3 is TGTGCCAGCAGCCTAATTCTCGACAGGGCTGAAACCTTC.

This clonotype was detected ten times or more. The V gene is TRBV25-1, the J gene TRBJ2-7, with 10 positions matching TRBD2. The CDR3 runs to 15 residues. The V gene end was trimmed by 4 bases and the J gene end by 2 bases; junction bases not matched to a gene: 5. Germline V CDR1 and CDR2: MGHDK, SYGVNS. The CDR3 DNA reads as TGTGCCAGCAGTGCCCCGGGACTAGCGACCTACGAGCAGTACTTC. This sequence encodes CASSAPGLATYEQYF.

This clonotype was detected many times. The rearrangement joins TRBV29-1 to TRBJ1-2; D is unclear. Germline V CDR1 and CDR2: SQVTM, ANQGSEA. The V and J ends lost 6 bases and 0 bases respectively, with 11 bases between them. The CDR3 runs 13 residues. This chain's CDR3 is CSVERESNYGYTF. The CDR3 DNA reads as TGCAGCGTAGAACGGGAATCTAACTATGGCTACACCTTC.

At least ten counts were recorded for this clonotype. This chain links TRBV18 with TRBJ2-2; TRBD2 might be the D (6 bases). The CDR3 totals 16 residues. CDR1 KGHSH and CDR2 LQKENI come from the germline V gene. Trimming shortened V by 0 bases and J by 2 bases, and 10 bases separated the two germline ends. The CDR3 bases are TGTGCCAGCTCACCACCCGGGGGATCAAACACCGGGGAGCTGTTTTTT. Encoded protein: CASSPPGGSNTGELFF.